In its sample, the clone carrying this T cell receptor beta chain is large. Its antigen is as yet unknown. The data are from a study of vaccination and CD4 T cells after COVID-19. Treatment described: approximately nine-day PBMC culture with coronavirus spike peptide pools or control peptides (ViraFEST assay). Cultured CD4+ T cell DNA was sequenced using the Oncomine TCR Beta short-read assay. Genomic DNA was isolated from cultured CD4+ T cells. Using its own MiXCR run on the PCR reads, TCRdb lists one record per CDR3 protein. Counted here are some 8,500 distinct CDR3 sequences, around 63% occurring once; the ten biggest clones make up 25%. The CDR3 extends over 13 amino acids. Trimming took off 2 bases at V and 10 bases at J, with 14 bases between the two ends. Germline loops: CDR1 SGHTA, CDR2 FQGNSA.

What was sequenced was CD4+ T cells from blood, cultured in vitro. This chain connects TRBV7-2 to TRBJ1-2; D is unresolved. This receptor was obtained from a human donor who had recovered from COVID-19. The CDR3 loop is CASSLYLTDSYTF. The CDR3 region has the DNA TGTGCCAGCAGCTTATATCTAACCGATTCCTACACCTTC. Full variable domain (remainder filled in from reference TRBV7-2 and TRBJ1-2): GAGVSQSPSNKVTEKGKDVELRCDPISGHTALYWYRQSLGQGLEFLIYFQGNSAPDKSGLPSDRFSAERTGGSVSTLTIQRTQQEDSAVYLCASSLYLTDSYTFGSGTRLTVV.